This entry describes one TCR beta chain. The antigen is undetermined. This sample is part of a study of T cell repertoires in cytomegalovirus infection. Study-wide context: Shared public TCR beta signatures pointed to both CMV infection and a matching HLA type.

TCRdb used MiXCR to reprocess the reads, holding one entry per CDR3 protein. This table holds more than 150,000 distinct CDR3 sequences, approximately 17% found once. V was clipped by 6 bases and J by 3 bases; unmatched bases: 7. Per the germline V gene, CDR1 is MDHEN and CDR2 is SYDVKM. CDR3 size: 16 residues. Regarding the study as a whole: Accumulated public TCR beta family frequency recognized individuals carrying CMV together with the relevant HLA. What dominated the ex vivo response were HLA-C-restricted CMV-specific TCR beta clonotypes.

Sequencing was carried out using CD8+ T cells from PBMCs. This clonotype was obtained from a human donor in good health (CMV status not recorded). Some clones in this sample may be carry-over from other donors' samples. This chain joins TRBV28 and TRBJ2-7; 14 nucleotides align to TRBD2. The CDR3 here is CASSPGLAGGLYEQYF. Here the CDR3 DNA reads TGTGCCAGCAGCCCTGGACTAGCGGGAGGCCTCTACGAGCAGTACTTC.